This TCR beta chain emerged from a study of cytomegalovirus exposure and HLA in healthy donors. The study, taken as a whole, reports: V- and J-gene trimming in TCR beta was tied to a missense DCLRE1C variant by an analysis performed later. The listing of 150 or so TCR beta chains classed them as cytomegalovirus-associated.

It was with 60 Vbeta and 13 Jbeta primers that the PCR ran. Sequencing was performed with immunoSEQ multiplex PCR; in TCRdb, only in-frame clones are kept and a portion is missing. The sample has roughly 130,000 clones, around three quarters seen once. A note on this clone: Its target is not known.

Germline-derived CDR1 and CDR2 are SGHAT and FQNNGV. Losses at the gene ends were 7 bases for V and 6 bases for J; bases not matched to a gene: 16. The CDR3 sequence is 17 residues long. The clonotype comes from a man aged 35 to 55 in good health and CMV-seronegative. The chain recombines TRBV11-2 with TRBJ1-1, with TRBD1 matching 11 bases. Sequencing input: PBMCs. CDR3 sequence reads: CASIDRRTGGAGPEAFF. As DNA, the CDR3 is TGTGCCAGCATCGATAGGAGGACAGGGGGCGCAGGCCCTGAAGCTTTCTTT.